The clone carrying this T cell receptor beta chain was found once. This sample was taken from a study of CD8+ T cells in alopecia areata. Study-level background: Treated patients swallowed 5 to 10 mg of oral tofacitinib twice daily.

Sequencing relied on a cDNA template that was reverse transcribed from extracted RNA. The assay was immunoSEQ multiplex PCR, and TCRdb's table has in-frame clones only and misses some. Seen here are about 200,000 clones, less than 75% observed once, and the top ten hold 1.6%. The treatment: oral pan-JAK inhibitor, 5-10 mg twice daily. Sequenced here: CD4+ T cells sorted from blood, sampled at week 4, from a patient treated with tofacitinib. The clonotype comes from a human donor with alopecia areata.

The CDR3 nucleotides read TGTGCCTGGAGCTTAAGGGACTATGGCTACACCTTC. Translation: CAWSLRDYGYTF. The gene calls are TRBV30 and TRBJ1-2, with D hard to call. Germline loops: CDR1 GTSNPN, CDR2 SVGIG (reference sequence). This CDR3 comprises 12 residues. Trimming removed 3 bases from V and 3 bases from J, with 8 bases in between.